The rows below give T cell receptor beta chains drawn from one sample of a study of OX40 agonist ivuxolimab in advanced cancers. Only in-frame clones appear in the TCRdb table, and some are missing; sequencing was by immunoSEQ multiplex PCR. The sample lists about 40,000 clones; almost 85% were seen once. The sample in question was CD4+ or CD8+ T cells sorted from blood, obtained in a trial of the OX40 agonist ivuxolimab. These receptors were collected from an adult with an advanced solid tumor such as melanoma, head and neck, liver or kidney cancer. CDR3s leave out the opening cysteine and the closing phenylalanine or tryptophan.

j_call: TRBJ1-5
v_call: TRBV2
cdr3_aa: ASSGLVAPAGQPQH

j_call: TRBJ1-4
v_call: TRBV23-1
cdr3_aa: ASSQKQGTRTINEKLF

j_call: TRBJ2-5
v_call: TRBV9
cdr3_aa: ASSVAPGTRGTQY

j_call: TRBJ2-7
v_call: TRBV10-1
cdr3_aa: ASGTTTYEQY

j_call: TRBJ2-2
v_call: TRBV5-5
cdr3_aa: ASSLAPYNTGELF

j_call: TRBJ2-5
v_call: TRBV29-1
cdr3_aa: SVGLAGETQY

j_call: TRBJ1-5
v_call: TRBV6-6
cdr3_aa: ASSYPGAGQPQH

j_call: TRBJ1-1
v_call: TRBV6-5
cdr3_aa: ASSGPGQGTEAF

j_call: TRBJ2-3
v_call: TRBV30
cdr3_aa: AWSSQTSDATGTDTQY

j_call: TRBJ1-4
v_call: TRBV6-1
cdr3_aa: ASSLLQGELF

j_call: TRBJ2-1
v_call: TRBV11-2
cdr3_aa: ASRPPGTSVYNEQF

j_call: TRBJ2-1
v_call: TRBV5-1
cdr3_aa: ASRSGGIGEQF

j_call: TRBJ1-2
v_call: TRBV6-1
cdr3_aa: ASAQGPANYGYT

j_call: TRBJ2-1
v_call: TRBV6-1
cdr3_aa: ASSELWGWNEQF

j_call: TRBJ2-6
v_call: TRBV9
cdr3_aa: ASSTQGVGANVLT

j_call: TRBJ2-7
v_call: TRBV19
cdr3_aa: ASSTTPDSYEQY

j_call: .
v_call: TRBV11-2
cdr3_aa: ASSLGGNEQY

j_call: TRBJ1-5
v_call: TRBV19
cdr3_aa: ASSIDLELNQPQH

j_call: TRBJ2-1
v_call: TRBV5-1
cdr3_aa: ASSLEVAGDHEQF

j_call: TRBJ2-7
v_call: TRBV27
cdr3_aa: ASSWAKNYEQY

j_call: TRBJ2-2
v_call: TRBV28
cdr3_aa: ASTGGLVAGELF

j_call: TRBJ2-1
v_call: TRBV7-2
cdr3_aa: ASSGTGTSGGEQF

j_call: TRBJ2-1
v_call: TRBV5-1
cdr3_aa: ASSFQGKASYNEQF

j_call: TRBJ1-1
v_call: TRBV5-4
cdr3_aa: ASSLGTDRNEAF

j_call: TRBJ1-5
v_call: TRBV6-5
cdr3_aa: ASSPDRNRNQPQH

j_call: TRBJ2-1
v_call: TRBV12-5
cdr3_aa: ASGLGLAGDNEQF

j_call: TRBJ1-5
v_call: TRBV4-1
cdr3_aa: ASSQVTRNQPQH

j_call: TRBJ1-1
v_call: TRBV5-6
cdr3_aa: ASSLYKGSHTEAF

j_call: TRBJ1-6
v_call: TRBV18
cdr3_aa: ASSQDVGQDYSPLH

j_call: TRBJ1-6
v_call: TRBV28
cdr3_aa: ATRGTGPHSPLH

j_call: TRBJ2-7
v_call: TRBV6-1
cdr3_aa: ARTEVIYEQY

j_call: TRBJ1-4
v_call: TRBV20-1
cdr3_aa: SAPTREKLF

j_call: TRBJ1-3
v_call: TRBV4-1
cdr3_aa: ASSRSNRVGGNTIY

j_call: TRBJ1-2
v_call: TRBV28
cdr3_aa: ASRLSGGNYGYT

j_call: TRBJ1-1
v_call: TRBV7-9
cdr3_aa: ASSYGREKAF

j_call: TRBJ2-7
v_call: TRBV19
cdr3_aa: ASSSGGADSYEQY

j_call: TRBJ1-5
v_call: TRBV5-6
cdr3_aa: ASSQGTGASNQPQH